This T cell receptor beta chain appears in the sequencing data of a study of blood T cell repertoires in COVID-19. Libraries were prepared by immunoSEQ multiplex PCR; TCRdb keeps only in-frame clonotypes and omits some of them. The sample shows approximately 130,000 clones, 80% to 85% of them seen only once. CDR1 and CDR2 from the germline V gene are MDHEN and SYDVKM. CDR3 size: 19 residues. V shed 4 bases, J shed 4 bases, and the junction held 14 bases outside the gene matches. This receptor was taken from an older woman with active or convalescent COVID-19. The gene calls are TRBV28 and TRBJ2-1; 12 bases match TRBD2. Sequencing was carried out using peripheral blood. This CDR3 reads CASSSSGGASQEFYNEQFF. As DNA, the CDR3 is TGTGCCAGCAGTTCTAGCGGGGGGGCGAGCCAAGAATTTTACAATGAGCAGTTCTTC.